The following is a TCR beta chain sequence with its context. This entry is derived from a study of blood T cell repertoires in COVID-19. Overall study: COVID-19 samples collected from the United States, Italy and Spain covered acute and convalescent phases.

Trimming stripped 2 bases from V and 4 bases from J, with 21 bases between. CDR1 GTSNPN and CDR2 SVGIG come from the germline V gene (reference sequence). The CDR3 spans 17 residues. Produced via immunoSEQ multiplex PCR; TCRdb's table is partial and in-frame only. The table shows hundreds of thousands of clones, with roughly 91% occurring only once. Seattle patient enrollment occurred during active infection, with longitudinal follow-up thereafter. The rearrangement joins TRBV30 to TRBJ1-3; D uncertain. The origin of this receptor is a woman under 40 with COVID-19, enrolled during active disease. Sequencing was performed on peripheral blood. The DNA for the CDR3 is TGTGCCTGGAGTTTACCCCAGCCCCTTAGCCCCGGAAACACCATATATTTT. It yields the protein CAWSLPQPLSPGNTIYF. Full variable domain (missing parts from reference TRBV30 and TRBJ1-3): SQTIHQWPATLVQPVGSPLSLECTVEGTSNPNLYWYRQAAGRGLQLLFYSVGIGQISSEVPQNLSASRPQDRQFILSSKKLLLSDSGFYLCAWSLPQPLSPGNTIYFGEGSWLTVV.